A single sample is the source of the 7 T cell receptor beta chains below, sequenced in a study of blood T cell repertoires in COVID-19. Measured with immunoSEQ multiplex PCR; TCRdb has only the in-frame clones, and not every one. The sample lists 200,000 to 300,000 clones, about 83% occurring once. The sequencing input was peripheral blood. These receptors came from a human donor in a cohort sampled during active COVID-19.

The chain couples TRBV2 to TRBJ1-1; no clear D gene. The CDR3 consists of 15 residues. V lost 1 base and J 5 bases, leaving 14 bases between the germline ends. Germline lookup yields CDR1 SNHLY and CDR2 FYNNEI. The CDR3, as DNA: TGTGCCAGCAGTGAAGAGGTGTCAAGAGGAACTGAAGCTTTCTTT. Translated: CASSEEVSRGTEAFF. Full variable domain (remainder filled in from reference TRBV2 and TRBJ1-1): EPEVTQTPSHQVTQMGQEVILRCVPISNHLYFYWYRQILGQKVEFLVSFYNNEISEKSEIFDDQFSVERPDGSNFTLKIRSTKLEDSAMYFCASSEEVSRGTEAFFGQGTRLTVV.

The count of this clone is one. This rearrangement joins TRBV5-1 to TRBJ2-1; 15 bases are shared with TRBD2. The V and J ends lost 4 bases and 4 bases, in that order; junction bases with no gene match: 9. This CDR3 spans 18 amino acids. Germline V gives CDR1 SGHRS, CDR2 YFSETQ. DNA of the CDR3: TGCGCCAGCAGCCTGGGACTAGCGGGAGGAGACCGTTACAATGAGCAGTTCTTC. Its translation is CASSLGLAGGDRYNEQFF.

The V and J genes are TRBV7-6 and TRBJ2-5, with TRBD2 matching over 10 bases. In germline, CDR1 is SGHVS, CDR2 FNYEAQ. The V segment lost 3 bases and the J segment 5 bases; nucleotides outside the gene matches: 9. The CDR3 is 16 amino acids. As DNA, the CDR3 is TGTGCCAGCAGCTTCGGGCAAGCGGGGGGGACGGAGACCCAGTACTTC. It is translated as CASSFGQAGGTETQYF. The full variable domain, completed using reference TRBV7-6 and TRBJ2-5, is GAGVSQSPRYKVTKRGQDVALRCDPISGHVSLYWYRQALGQGPEFLTYFNYEAQQDKSGLPNDRFSAERPEGSISTLTIQRTEQRDSAMYRCASSFGQAGGTETQYFGPGTRLLVL.

In this sample, this clone turned up a few times. This chain connects TRBV6-6 to TRBJ2-7; 8 bases match TRBD1. Trimming removed 6 bases from V and 5 bases from J; junction bases left unmatched: 12. The CDR3 contains 15 residues. The germline V gene encodes CDR1 MNHNY and CDR2 SVGAGI (reference sequence). The CDR3 DNA follows: TGTGCCAGCAGACCCCCGGGACAGGTCGGCCACGAGCAGTACTTC. It translates to CASRPPGQVGHEQYF.

The chain carries TRBV7-6 and TRBJ1-1; unclear D gene. V was clipped by 1 base and J by 1 base, with 7 bases between them. This CDR3 comprises 14 residues. Per the germline V gene, CDR1 is SGHVS and CDR2 is FNYEAQ. The CDR3 spells CASSLELRNTEAFF. In DNA, the CDR3 is TGTGCCAGCAGCTTAGAATTGCGGAACACTGAAGCTTTCTTT.

V and J are TRBV3-1 (or the pseudogene TRBV3-2) and TRBJ2-5; 8 positions match TRBD1. With V trimmed by 4 bases and J by 5 bases, 9 bases remained unmatched. The germline gives CDR1 LGHDT, CDR2 YNNKEL (reference sequence). The CDR3 has 15 amino acids. DNA of the CDR3: TGTGCCAGCAGCCGAAGGACAGGGAAAGAGGAGACCCAGTACTTC. Translating gives CASSRRTGKEETQYF.

The chain employs TRBV15 and TRBJ1-4; tentatively, D is TRBD1 (6 bases). Germline loops: CDR1 LNHNV, CDR2 YYDKDF (reference sequence). CDR3 length: 15 amino acids. Trimming left V 0 bases short and J 6 bases short, with 11 bases between. The CDR3 sequence: CATSREGGRYEKLFF. The DNA for the CDR3 is TGTGCCACCAGCAGAGAAGGGGGACGATATGAAAAACTGTTTTTT.